These T cell receptor beta chains were read from a single sample in a study of blood T cells in healthy people across ages. TCRdb independently ran MiXCR on the 5' RACE reads; one entry per CDR3 protein. The table shows some 1 million distinct CDR3 sequences, with 35% to 50% occurring only once. Sequencing used blood. The source of these receptors is a woman aged 55-75 years in good health. Both conserved end residues are part of each CDR3. A D gene is named only where the DNA matches it firmly. Clone size is stated in some rows and not others, as once, few, many or a class when expanded.

TRBJ2-7 | - | TRBV29-1 | - | TGCAGCGCCGCGCTTACTAGTTCCCCCTACGAGCAGTACTTC | CSAALTSSPYEQYF
TRBJ2-6 | - | TRBV27 | - | TGTGCCAGCAGTGCCACAGGCGGGGCCAACGTCCTGACTTTC | CASSATGGANVLTF
TRBJ2-7 | few | TRBV7-2 | TRBD2 | TGTGCCAGCAGCTTTCCCCGACTAGCGGGAGGAACCTACGAGCAGTACTTC | CASSFPRLAGGTYEQYF
TRBJ2-5 | - | TRBV11-2 | TRBD2 | TGTGCCAGCAGCGGAGAGGGACTAAGAGGAGAGACCCAGTACTTC | CASSGEGLRGETQYF
TRBJ2-5 | - | TRBV7-9 | TRBD1 | TGTGCCAGCACCGCCTTCGACAGGGGAGAGACCCAGTACTTC | CASTAFDRGETQYF
TRBJ2-3 | once | TRBV7-7 | - | TGTGCCAGCAGCTTTATACCCACAGATACGCAGTATTTT | CASSFIPTDTQYF
TRBJ1-1 | - | TRBV20-1 | TRBD1 | TGCAGTGCGCCACAGGGGGCCACTGAAGCTTTCTTT | CSAPQGATEAFF
TRBJ2-7 | - | TRBV7-2 | TRBD2 | TGTGCCAGCAGCTTAGTCGGGAGGGTCTACAATGAGCAGTACTTC | CASSLVGRVYNEQYF
TRBJ2-5 | few | TRBV7-9 | - | TGTGCCAGCAGTCCCGAAGAGGTACAAGAGACCCAGTACTTC | CASSPEEVQETQYF
TRBJ2-5 | - | TRBV14 | - | TGTGCCAGCAGCCAAGAAACAGGGAGATACAATGAGCAGTACTTC | CASSQETGRYNEQYF
TRBJ1-1 | many | TRBV20-1 | - | TGCAGTGCCGCAGGGGACACTGAAGCTTTCTTT | CSAAGDTEAFF